This T cell receptor (beta chain) was profiled in a study of response to subunit inactivated influenza vaccine. Findings and caveats of the study: Every seasonal influenza vaccination brings in few new T cells, the authors suggested.

The junction had 6 bases not matched to a gene; V was cut back by 2 bases and J by 6 bases. CDR3 length: 15 residues. Germline assignment: CDR1 MDHEN and CDR2 SYDVKM. This clonotype was seen only a few times. The antigen is undetermined. Via MiXCR, TCRdb re-called the RT-PCR reads, giving one row per CDR3 protein. The data contain roughly 570,000 distinct CDR3 sequences, 10% to 15% of them seen just once; the ten biggest clones take up about an eighth. This specimen consisted of PBMCs from blood, obtained 35 to 45 days after vaccination. This receptor was obtained from a man aged 50-59 years who received an inactivated influenza vaccine. The chain carries TRBV28 and TRBJ1-5; TRBD1 aligns across 8 bases. CDR3 protein: CASSLRTGYFQPQHF. The CDR3 DNA follows: TGTGCCAGCAGTTTAAGGACAGGGTATTTTCAGCCCCAGCATTTT.